What follows describes a single TCR beta chain. The antigen is not known. The record originates from a study of CD8 T cells in ankylosing spondylitis. 5'-RACE, quantitative and with molecular barcodes, yielded the TCR beta libraries. A single record per CDR3 protein comes from TCRdb applying MiXCR to the 5' RACE reads. Here the sample spans hundreds of thousands of distinct CDR3 sequences, roughly a sixth being singletons. The CDR3 totals 15 residues. Germline V gene sequence: CDR1 MNHNS, CDR2 SASEGT. V lost 6 bases and J 0 bases, leaving 13 bases between the germline ends. Findings and caveats of the study: Previous work reported some of these motif variants in the synovial fluid and blood of reactive arthritis. A motif of fewer than ten highly homologous TCR beta variants was seen as apparently characteristic of ankylosing spondylitis blood. From matched ankylosing spondylitis synovial fluid, disease-linked clones were reportedly recovered at significantly enriched levels. Clones linked to the disease showed a CD8+ phenotype. They occurred at relatively low frequencies in peripheral blood.

V usage is TRBV6-1 and J usage is TRBJ2-3; D possibly corresponds to TRBD2 (6 bases). This TCR derives from a male donor with ankylosing spondylitis. Sequenced material: blood, either unsorted or a sorted T cell fraction (not recorded which). The CDR3 region is CASSRRLGSTDTQYF. CDR3 coding DNA: TGTGCCAGCAGCCGACGACTAGGTAGCACAGATACGCAGTATTTT.